The 20 T cell receptor beta chains listed next were all sequenced from one sample in a study of T cells in Graves' hyperthyroidism and ophthalmopathy. It was RNA transcripts that yielded the amplified TCR beta CDR3 regions. HTBI primers were employed in a first-round RT-PCR of the TCR CDR3. TCRdb re-called the multiplex PCR reads through MiXCR, storing one row per CDR3 protein. This repertoire shows 250,000 to 400,000 distinct CDR3 sequences, about an eighth found once; its top ten account for roughly 35%. The source material was blood. These receptors were taken from a woman aged 40 to 50 with Graves' ophthalmopathy.

This clonotype was seen ten or more times. The rearrangement links TRBV7-9 to TRBJ1-2, with D uncertain. V lost 1 base to trimming and J lost 9 bases, with 21 bases between them. Germline V gives CDR1 SEHNR, CDR2 FQNEAQ (reference sequence). The CDR3 contains 16 residues. The CDR3 region has the DNA TGTGCCAGCAGCTTAGACGGGCCTCGGACTATGTGGAGCTACACCTTC. Translated, it gives CASSLDGPRTMWSYTF.

This clonotype has a count of ten or more. The CDR3 nucleotides are TGTGCCACCGCCGGTGGAGCTAATGAAAAACTGTTTTTT. The encoded protein is CATAGGANEKLFF. The rearrangement links TRBV24-1 to TRBJ1-4, with no clear D. CDR3 length: 13 amino acids. V lost 9 bases and J 3 bases, leaving 10 bases between the germline ends. The germline V gene encodes CDR1 KGHDR and CDR2 SFDVKD.

This clonotype was seen repeatedly, ten times or more. V and J are TRBV7-9 and TRBJ2-3, with 8 bases aligning to TRBD2. The CDR3 covers 16 residues. From germline, CDR1 is SEHNR and CDR2 FQNEAQ (reference sequence). After removal of 1 base from V and 2 bases from J, the junction contained 5 bases not matched to a gene. DNA for the CDR3: TGTGCCAGCAGCTTAGGCGATAGCGGGGACACAGATACGCAGTATTTT. The encoded protein is CASSLGDSGDTDTQYF.

This clonotype was detected a few times. The chain couples TRBV2 to TRBJ1-2, with D possibly matching TRBD1 (5 bases). CDR1 and CDR2 from the germline V gene are SNHLY and FYNNEI. V shed 4 bases and J shed 8 bases, with 11 bases lying between them. The CDR3 sequence is 12 residues long. The CDR3 coding sequence is TGTGCCAGCAGTGGAGGGGTGGGCGGCTACACCTTC. It specifies CASSGGVGGYTF.

CDR3 coding DNA: TGCAGTGCTAGCCACTACGAGCAGTACTTC. It codes for CSASHYEQYF. The chain employs TRBV20-1 and TRBJ2-7, with unresolved D. The CDR3 consists of 10 residues. The germline CDR1 and CDR2 sequences are DFQATT and SNEGSKA (reference sequence). Trimming took off 3 bases at V and 3 bases at J, with 3 bases between the two ends.

This rearrangement joins TRBV29-1 to TRBJ2-4, with D perhaps TRBD1 (5 bases). From germline, CDR1 is SQVTM and CDR2 ANQGSEA. V lost 8 bases to trimming and J lost 7 bases, with 15 bases between them. The CDR3 loop spans 12 amino acids. CDR3 nucleotide sequence: TGCAGCTCCCTAGGACCAGGGAACATTCAGTACTTC. Protein sequence: CSSLGPGNIQYF.

The chain carries TRBV19 and TRBJ2-3; possibly TRBD1 for D (5 bases). V was trimmed by 5 bases and J by 6 bases, leaving 12 bases between them. The CDR3 has 13 residues. Germline CDR1 reads LNHDA; CDR2 reads SQIVND (reference sequence). The CDR3 sequence is CASSPQGADTQYF. The CDR3 DNA follows: TGTGCCAGTAGTCCCCAGGGCGCCGATACGCAGTATTTT.

This clonotype was observed many times. The chain has TRBV28 and TRBJ2-7; a possible D gene is TRBD2 (6 bases). V shed 3 bases and J shed 0 bases, with 15 bases lying between them. Germline CDR1 is MDHEN and CDR2 is SYDVKM. The CDR3 has 16 amino acids. DNA for the CDR3: TGTGCCAGCAGTTTTACCCTAGCGACCCTCTCCTACGAGCAGTACTTC. Its protein is CASSFTLATLSYEQYF. The complete variable domain, with remaining parts taken from reference TRBV28 and TRBJ2-7, reads DVKVTQSSRYLVKRTGEKVFLECVQDMDHENMFWYRQDPGLGLRLIYFSYDVKMKEKGDIPEGYSVSREKKERFSLILESASTNQTSMYLCASSFTLATLSYEQYFGPGTRLTVT.

This clonotype was picked up many times. A read error may account for a junction end that differs from germline. The rearrangement uses TRBV7-8 and TRBJ1-4, with D possibly TRBD1 on 6 matching bases. The CDR3 is made up of 13 amino acids. Germline CDR1 reads SGHVS; CDR2 reads FQNEAQ. The DNA of the CDR3 is TGTGGCAGCGGACCGGGGGGGGGCTTGAAACTGTTTTTT. Residues: CGSGPGGGLKLFF.

The CDR3 DNA sequence: TGTGCCAGTAGTATAGAGTCACTCTCCGGGACAGGGTCCACCGGGGAGCTGTTTTTT. As protein: CASSIESLSGTGSTGELFF. This sequence joins TRBV19 and TRBJ2-2, with 9 positions matching TRBD1. There are 19 residues in the CDR3. V dropped 0 bases and J dropped 4; count of bases not matched to a gene: 12. Germline V gene lookup returns CDR1 LNHDA and CDR2 SQIVND (reference sequence).

There are many counts of this clonotype. V is TRBV30 and J is TRBJ1-2; no firm D call. Deletions cut 4 bases from V and 5 bases from J, with 14 bases between. The germline V gene has CDR1 GTSNPN and CDR2 SVGIG (reference sequence). CDR3 length equals 13 residues. The CDR3 region is CAWKAEQTYGYTF. CDR3 sequence (DNA): TGTGCCTGGAAAGCCGAACAAACTTATGGCTACACCTTC.

Comments on this clonotype: A much bigger clone sits one base away, suggesting this may be a read error. The chain couples TRBV28 to TRBJ2-7, with a possible D match to TRBD2 (6 bases). The better agreement between TRBJ2-1 and the DNA end casts doubt on the J call. Looked up from germline, CDR1 is MDHEN and CDR2 is SYDVKM. The CDR3 runs 15 residues. The DNA for the CDR3 is TGTGCCAGCAGTTTCTACCTCGGGGGTACCTACGAGCAGTTCTTC. Translating it yields CASSFYLGGTYEQFF.

This clonotype was counted a few times. The chain recombines TRBV6-4 with TRBJ2-1; no firm D call. Per the germline V gene, CDR1 is MRHNA and CDR2 is SNTAGT. Deletions cut 8 bases from V and 10 bases from J, with 12 bases between. The CDR3 loop spans 11 amino acids. The CDR3 DNA is TGTGCCAGCGAATACGCAGGAGAGCAGTTCTTC. Amino acids: CASEYAGEQFF.

This clonotype was counted at least ten times. This chain connects TRBV11-2 to TRBJ2-3, with 10 bases matching TRBD1. Germline-derived CDR1 and CDR2 are SGHAT and FQNNGV. CDR3 length: 14 amino acids. The V gene end was trimmed by 3 bases and the J gene end by 6 bases; junction bases not matched to a gene: 3. The CDR3 loop is CASSLGQGFDTQYF. In DNA form, the CDR3 reads TGTGCCAGCAGCTTGGGACAGGGGTTTGATACGCAGTATTTT.

In regard to this clonotype: This clone may be a read error of a much larger clone one base away. V is TRBV12-3 or TRBV12-4 and J is TRBJ2-1, with D unclear. The CDR3 runs to 13 residues. The CDR3 reads CASSFDPYNEQSF. As DNA, the CDR3 is TGTGCCAGCAGTTTCGATCCCTATAATGAGCAGTCCTTC.

This clonotype was detected a few times. This chain joins TRBV5-4 and TRBJ2-5; 9 bases match TRBD2. CDR3 length: 15 amino acids. Germline CDR1 and CDR2: SGHNT and YYREEE (reference sequence). J lost 5 bases, V lost 1 base, and 6 bases had no gene match. The CDR3 DNA sequence: TGTGCCAGCAGCTTGAGGGTAGCGGGGGCTGAGACCCAGTACTTC. Its protein is CASSLRVAGAETQYF.

The chain employs TRBV19 and TRBJ1-1; D is possibly TRBD1 (5 bases). V was shortened by 0 bases and J by 4 bases, with 12 bases between the two germline ends. The V gene's germline CDR1 is LNHDA and CDR2 SQIVND (reference sequence). This CDR3 has 15 residues. The DNA of the CDR3 is TGTGCCAGTAGTATAGATCTATGGGGGGGCACTGAAGCTTTCTTT. Translated, it gives CASSIDLWGGTEAFF.

This clonotype appeared a few times. The chain uses TRBV15 and TRBJ2-1; D unresolved. Trimming took 0 bases from V and 7 from J, leaving 4 bases between them. Germline V gene lookup returns CDR1 LNHNV and CDR2 YYDKDF (reference sequence). CDR3 length equals 12 residues. The CDR3 region is CATSRDFNEQFF. CDR3 in DNA: TGTGCCACCAGCAGAGATTTTAATGAGCAGTTCTTC.

A remark on this clonotype: Germline and junction disagree at one end, which may indicate a read error. The J gene is TRBJ2-1, the V gene TRBV11-2; 14 bases are shared with TRBD2. The CDR3 totals 21 residues. Germline V lookup: CDR1 SGHAT, CDR2 FQNNGV. The CDR3 DNA reads as TGTGCCGGCAGCTTAGGAATGGGACTAGCGGGGGCCCTAACACTATGGAATGAGCAGTTCTTC. Its translation: CAGSLGMGLAGALTLWNEQFF.

This clonotype was recorded many times. The rearrangement joins TRBV27 to TRBJ2-7, with TRBD2 matching 13 bases. The trim removed 6 bases at V and 4 bases at J, leaving 12 bases unmatched. Germline V gene sequence: CDR1 MNHEY, CDR2 SMNVEV (reference sequence). CDR3 length: 17 residues. This CDR3 reads CASRRPGLAGDSYEQYF. The CDR3 region has the DNA TGTGCCAGCAGAAGACCAGGACTAGCGGGAGACTCTTACGAGCAGTACTTC.